This is a list of T cell receptor beta chains from one sample in a study of cytomegalovirus exposure and HLA in healthy donors. The assay was immunoSEQ multiplex PCR, and TCRdb's table has in-frame clones only and misses some. The table lists about 160,000 clones, approximately 80% of them singletons. The sample was PBMCs. The receptors shown here come from a male donor in good health and CMV-seronegative. The CDR3 runs from the conserved cysteine through the conserved F or W. D genes are given only for firm matches. A row's size may be missing; if present it is once, few, many or a size class.

TRBJ1-2	TRBV10-3	.	.	TGTGCCATCACCCTCAATGGGGGGACTGGCTATGGCTACACCTTC	CAITLNGGTGYGYTF
TRBJ2-7	TRBV5-4	.	TRBD2	TGTGCCAGCAGCTTCGCTAGCGGTTCCTACGAGCAGTACTTC	CASSFASGSYEQYF
TRBJ2-1	TRBV19	.	.	TGTGCCAGTAGTATCGATAGCGGTTCCTACAATGAGCAGTTCTTC	CASSIDSGSYNEQFF
TRBJ2-2	TRBV5-6	.	.	TGTGCCAGCAGCCCCCTTGGGGGTCGAGGGGGCACCGGGGAGCTGTTTTTT	CASSPLGGRGGTGELFF
TRBJ2-2	TRBV9	.	TRBD2	TGTGCCAGCAGCGTAGGCGGGGGGACGAACACCGGGGAGCTGTTTTTT	CASSVGGGTNTGELFF
TRBJ1-6	TRBV5-6	.	TRBD1	TGTGCCAGCAGCACACCGGGACAGGGGAGCTCCTATAATTCACCCCTCCACTTT	CASSTPGQGSSYNSPLHF
TRBJ2-7	TRBV13	.	TRBD2	TGTGCCAGCAGCTTCGGGACTAAGACCTACGAGCAGTACTTC	CASSFGTKTYEQYF
TRBJ2-7	TRBV7-9	.	.	TGTGCCAGCAGCGCCCCGACTAGTCCCTACGAGCAGTACTTC	CASSAPTSPYEQYF
TRBJ2-5	TRBV7-6	.	.	TGTGCCAGCAGCTTAGACTTTGGGGCAGAAGAGACCCAGTACTTC	CASSLDFGAEETQYF
TRBJ1-5	TRBV7-9	.	TRBD1	TGTGCCAGCAGCCCTGGACAGGGAAATCAGCCCCAGCATTTT	CASSPGQGNQPQHF
TRBJ2-3	TRBV6-5	.	.	TGTGCCAGCAGTTTCCGGTATGCAGATACGCAGTATTTT	CASSFRYADTQYF
TRBJ2-1	TRBV7-6	.	TRBD1	TGTGCCAGCAGCTCGCAGGACAGGGACTTCTACAATGAGCAGTTCTTC	CASSSQDRDFYNEQFF
TRBJ2-3	TRBV9	.	.	TGTGCCAGCAGCGTAGCCAGAGATACGCAGTATTTT	CASSVARDTQYF
TRBJ1-5	TRBV19	.	.	TGTGCCAGTAGTATCCCTGTTGGGGGGGGATATAGCAATCAGCCCCAGCATTTT	CASSIPVGGGYSNQPQHF
TRBJ1-2	TRBV6-5	.	TRBD1	TGTGCCAGCAGACCCGGACAGGGACATGGCTACACCTTC	CASRPGQGHGYTF
TRBJ2-7	TRBV27	.	.	TGTGCCAGCAGCTACATTGGGAGCTCCTACGAGCAGTACTTC	CASSYIGSSYEQYF
TRBJ2-2	TRBV5-1	few	.	TGCGCCAGCAGCTTGGTGGGGAGCGTAGCGAACACCGGGGAGCTGTTTTTT	CASSLVGSVANTGELFF